Listed here are 11 T cell receptor beta chains from one sample, sequenced in a study of blood T cell repertoires in COVID-19. Profiled with immunoSEQ multiplex PCR; TCRdb holds only in-frame clones, not every one. The sample holds a few hundred thousand clones; roughly 83% are singletons and the top ten take 1.5% to 2%. The sample was peripheral blood. These receptors were taken from a woman aged 45-65 years with acute or convalescent COVID-19.

The rearrangement uses TRBV19 and TRBJ2-6, with D perhaps TRBD2 (5 bases). The length of the CDR3 is 16 residues. Germline V CDR1 and CDR2: LNHDA, SQIVND (reference sequence). The ends were cut back, 7 bases at V and 0 bases at J, with 13 bases in the middle. The CDR3 sequence: CASKVGGSSGANVLTF. The CDR3 DNA reads TGTGCCAGTAAAGTCGGTGGGAGCTCTGGGGCCAACGTCCTGACTTTC.

The count of this clone is one. This rearrangement joins TRBV3-1 (or the pseudogene TRBV3-2) to TRBJ2-2, with TRBD1 identical over 9 bases. This CDR3 spans 19 amino acids. V shed 1 base, J shed 0 bases, and the junction held 9 bases outside the gene matches. Germline loops: CDR1 LGHDT, CDR2 YNNKEL (reference sequence). CDR3 loop: CASSQGVLGQGSNTGELFF. CDR3 bases: TGTGCCAGCAGCCAAGGCGTCCTCGGACAGGGGTCGAACACCGGGGAGCTGTTTTTT.

The rearrangement joins TRBV7-9 to TRBJ2-5, with TRBD2 matching 12 bases. Germline lookup yields CDR1 SEHNR and CDR2 FQNEAQ (reference sequence). This CDR3 has 16 amino acids. Trimming removed 6 bases from V and 4 bases from J; junction bases left unmatched: 9. The CDR3 loop is CASRPGLAGFLETQYF. In DNA, the CDR3 is TGTGCCAGCAGACCCGGACTAGCGGGATTTTTAGAGACCCAGTACTTC.

The chain joins TRBV5-4 to TRBJ1-5; no clear D. The CDR3 length is 16 residues. Germline V gene sequence: CDR1 SGHNT, CDR2 YYREEE (reference sequence). The ends were cut back, 4 bases at V and 1 base at J, with 15 bases in the middle. For the CDR3, the DNA is TGTGCCAGCAGCATGGGTCCCTTTAGCAGCAATCAGCCCCAGCATTTT. Translation gives CASSMGPFSSNQPQHF.

This chain joins TRBV7-8 and TRBJ2-7, with unresolved D. V was shortened by 7 bases and J by 0 bases, with 16 bases between the two germline ends. This CDR3 has 15 residues. The V gene's germline CDR1 is SGHVS and CDR2 FQNEAQ. This CDR3 is CASTSFPANSYEQYF. CDR3 coding DNA: TGTGCCAGCACCTCTTTCCCAGCGAACTCCTACGAGCAGTACTTC.

The J gene is TRBJ2-1, the V gene TRBV19; no clear D gene. The CDR3 spans 15 residues. Germline V lookup: CDR1 LNHDA, CDR2 SQIVND (reference sequence). V was cut by 9 bases and J by 0 bases, with 15 bases left in between. The CDR3 nucleotides read TGTGCCAGCAGAACGGCAGGCTCCTCCTACAATGAGCAGTTCTTC. Translating it yields CASRTAGSSYNEQFF. The entire variable domain, with the rest obtained from reference TRBV19 and TRBJ2-1, is as follows: DGGITQSPKYLFRKEGQNVTLSCEQNLNHDAMYWYRQDPGQGLRLIYYSQIVNDFQKGDIAEGYSVSREKKESFPLTVTSAQKNPTAFYLCASRTAGSSYNEQFFGPGTRLTVL.

The chain recombines TRBV5-4 with TRBJ2-7; tentatively, D is TRBD2 (7 bases). With 2 bases removed from V and 3 bases from J, the gap between germline ends came to 12 bases. Germline V CDR1 and CDR2: SGHNT, YYREEE (reference sequence). The length of the CDR3 is 14 residues. The CDR3 region has the DNA TGTGCCAGCAGCTTCCCAGGGGAGGGCTACGAGCAGTACTTC. Its translation is CASSFPGEGYEQYF.

This chain connects TRBV9 to TRBJ1-1; D might be TRBD1 (6 bases). This CDR3 is 18 amino acids long. Germline V gene sequence: CDR1 SGDLS, CDR2 YYNGEE. V dropped 4 bases and J dropped 1 base, with 23 bases sitting between them. Here the CDR3 reads CASSPHRTAEIRNTEAFF. The CDR3 DNA follows: TGTGCCAGCAGCCCTCATCGGACAGCGGAGATCAGGAACACTGAAGCTTTCTTT.

This clone showed up just a few times. The chain uses TRBV2 and TRBJ1-1; D is possibly TRBD1 (6 bases). V was cut by 6 bases and J by 0 bases, with 11 bases left in between. The CDR3 runs 14 residues. Germline loops: CDR1 SNHLY, CDR2 FYNNEI. The CDR3 DNA reads TGTGCCAGCAGAGGACAGTCCATGAACACTGAAGCTTTCTTT. Protein sequence: CASRGQSMNTEAFF. The whole variable domain, filled in from reference TRBV2 and TRBJ1-1, reads EPEVTQTPSHQVTQMGQEVILRCVPISNHLYFYWYRQILGQKVEFLVSFYNNEISEKSEIFDDQFSVERPDGSNFTLKIRSTKLEDSAMYFCASRGQSMNTEAFFGQGTRLTVV.

The J gene is TRBJ2-1, the V gene TRBV27; the D gene is possibly TRBD1 (5 bases). The CDR3 runs to 14 residues. V lost 3 bases, J lost 2 bases, and 8 bases lay in between. CDR1 and CDR2 from the germline V gene are MNHEY and SMNVEV (reference sequence). CDR3 in amino acids: CASSLQGPYNEQFF. The DNA for the CDR3 is TGTGCCAGCAGTTTGCAGGGTCCCTACAATGAGCAGTTCTTC.

This chain uses TRBV4-1 with TRBJ2-1; a possible D gene is TRBD2 (6 bases). V was cut by 0 bases and J by 2 bases, with 11 bases left in between. Germline V lookup: CDR1 MGHRA, CDR2 YSYEKL. This CDR3 contains 16 residues. CDR3 amino acids: CASSQDPAGTYNEQFF. The CDR3 DNA is TGCGCCAGCAGCCAAGATCCAGCGGGCACCTACAATGAGCAGTTCTTC.